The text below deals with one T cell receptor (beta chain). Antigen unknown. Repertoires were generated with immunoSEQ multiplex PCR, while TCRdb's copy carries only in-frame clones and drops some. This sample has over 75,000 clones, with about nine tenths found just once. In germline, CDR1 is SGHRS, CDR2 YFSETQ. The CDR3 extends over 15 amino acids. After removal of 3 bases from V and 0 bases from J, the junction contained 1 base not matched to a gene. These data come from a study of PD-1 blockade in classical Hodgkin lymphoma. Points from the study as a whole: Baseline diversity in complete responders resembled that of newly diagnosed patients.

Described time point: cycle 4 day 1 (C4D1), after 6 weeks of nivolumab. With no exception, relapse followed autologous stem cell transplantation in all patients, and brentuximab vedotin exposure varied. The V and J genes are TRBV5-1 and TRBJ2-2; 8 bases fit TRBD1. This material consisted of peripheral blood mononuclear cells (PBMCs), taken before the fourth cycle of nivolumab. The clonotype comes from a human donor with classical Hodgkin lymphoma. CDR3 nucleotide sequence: TGCGCCAGCAGCTCGGGACAGGCGAACACCGGGGAGCTGTTTTTT. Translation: CASSSGQANTGELFF.